This section outlines one T cell receptor beta chain sequence together with its context. This entry is derived from a study of shared clonotypes between healthy human individuals. Study at large: Researchers assigned three CD4 naive, three CD4 memory, two CD8 naive and one CD8 memory plate to each donor.

Original methodology: ImmunoSEQ junction-only sequences lacked quality scores, so their filtering differed. Here immunoSEQ multiplex PCR was the method, and the copy in TCRdb shows in-frame clones only, minus some. The V and J calls and clone size were taken over from that table, and D and trimming were inferred from the DNA. The sample includes a few million clones, nearly 97% of them seen just once. The CDR3 contains 13 residues. From germline, CDR1 is MDHEN and CDR2 SYDVKM. V lost 6 bases and J 0 bases, leaving 9 bases between the germline ends. Input material: naive CD4+ T cells sorted from blood. The subset: CD45RA+ positively selected. The sequence was obtained from a man aged 18-30 years in good health. V gene TRBV28 combines with J gene TRBJ2-7; no clear D. In DNA form, the CDR3 reads TGTGCCAGCAGGGATGGCGGCTCCTACGAGCAGTACTTC. Translation: CASRDGGSYEQYF.